Each of the 32 T cell receptor beta chains below was sequenced from the same sample in a study of blood T cells in healthy people across ages. Using a J-beta primer mix together with a sample-barcoded 5' primer, a second PCR was run for about 6 to 12 cycles. TCRdb re-analysed the 5' RACE reads in MiXCR, keeping a single row per CDR3 protein. The sample consists of about 1.8 million distinct CDR3 sequences, 40% to 55% of them appearing once. The sequencing sample was made of blood. These receptors originate from a middle-aged woman in good health.

This clonotype has more than one count but fewer than ten. V usage is TRBV5-6 and J usage is TRBJ2-7, with TRBD2 matching over 12 bases. The DNA matches TRBJ2-5 better at its end, which makes the J call doubtful. Germline V lookup: CDR1 SGHDT, CDR2 YYEEEE. The CDR3 is 19 amino acids. The CDR3 region has the DNA TGTGCCAGCAGCTTGGGCCTAGCGGGGGGGCTTTTCAACGCGGAGACCCAGTACTTC. Translated: CASSLGLAGGLFNAETQYF.

This clonotype has more than one count but fewer than ten. This rearrangement joins TRBV4-2 to TRBJ1-2, with D unresolved. CDR3 size: 15 residues. The germline V gene has CDR1 LGHNA and CDR2 YNFKEQ. V was trimmed by 4 bases and J by 0 bases, leaving 12 bases between them. CDR3 residues: CASSPLGAANYGYTF. The CDR3 nucleotides are TGTGCCAGCAGCCCCCTAGGCGCGGCTAACTATGGCTACACCTTC.

The V gene is TRBV7-2, the J gene TRBJ2-5; no clear D. The J call is doubtful: the DNA matches TRBJ2-7 better. This CDR3 has 14 amino acids. The germline V gene encodes CDR1 SGHTA and CDR2 FQGNSA. This CDR3 reads CASSLATTLYEQYF. Written as DNA, the CDR3 is TGTGCCAGCAGCTTAGCTACTACACTCTACGAGCAGTACTTC.

CDR3: CASSQVAHSYEQYF. DNA of the CDR3: TGCGCCAGCAGCCAAGTCGCACACTCCTACGAGCAGTACTTC. The chain carries TRBV4-1 and TRBJ2-7, with D unresolved. Germline V gene sequence: CDR1 MGHRA, CDR2 YSYEKL. This CDR3 comprises 14 residues. Trimming shortened V by 1 base and J by 0 bases, and 7 bases separated the two germline ends.

This rearrangement joins TRBV9 to TRBJ2-1; no definite D call. V lost 2 bases and J 0 bases, leaving 6 bases between the germline ends. There are 14 residues in the CDR3. CDR1 and CDR2 from the germline V gene are SGDLS and YYNGEE. The CDR3 loop reads CASSVGNSYNEQFF. The CDR3 DNA reads TGTGCCAGCAGCGTGGGGAACTCCTACAATGAGCAGTTCTTC.

The chain recombines TRBV9 with TRBJ2-5, with D unclear. This CDR3 comprises 14 residues. V was cut by 0 bases and J by 5 bases, with 11 bases left in between. Germline-derived CDR1 and CDR2 are SGDLS and YYNGEE. This CDR3 reads CASSVGWVWETQYF. The CDR3 coding sequence is TGTGCCAGCAGCGTAGGTTGGGTCTGGGAGACCCAGTACTTC. Drawing the rest from reference TRBV9 and TRBJ2-5, the complete variable domain is DSGVTQTPKHLITATGQRVTLRCSPRSGDLSVYWYQQSLDQGLQFLIQYYNGEERAKGNILERFSAQQFPDLHSELNLSSLELGDSALYFCASSVGWVWETQYFGPGTRLLVL.

V is TRBV7-2 and J is TRBJ1-2, with D unclear. V was clipped by 5 bases and J by 4 bases, with 14 bases between them. The length of the CDR3 is 14 residues. CDR1 is SGHTA and CDR2 is FQGNSA in the germline V gene. The CDR3 reads CASSGSSAGYGYTF. The CDR3 bases are TGTGCCAGCAGCGGAAGCTCGGCTGGCTATGGCTACACCTTC.

This chain uses TRBV20-1 with TRBJ2-1; 9 bases line up with TRBD2. The CDR3 is 15 residues long. Germline CDR1 is DFQATT and CDR2 is SNEGSKA (reference sequence). With 5 bases clipped from V and 0 bases from J, the junction kept 5 bases outside the gene matches. CDR3 residues: CSAHLAGSSYNEQFF. The CDR3 DNA sequence: TGCAGTGCTCATCTAGCGGGGAGCTCCTACAATGAGCAGTTCTTC.

A few counts support this clonotype. This rearrangement joins TRBV6-1 to TRBJ1-2; 7 positions agree with TRBD1. Germline CDR1 is MNHNS and CDR2 is SASEGT. This CDR3 has 14 amino acids. Trimming took 5 bases from V and 8 from J; bases not matched to a gene: 11. This CDR3 reads CASSQEGASGGYTF. CDR3 bases: TGTGCCAGCAGTCAAGAGGGGGCGTCTGGGGGCTACACCTTC.

The gene calls are TRBV15 and TRBJ2-7; 9 nucleotides align to TRBD1. The V gene's germline CDR1 is LNHNV and CDR2 YYDKDF (reference sequence). This CDR3 is 15 amino acids long. Trimming at V came to 5 bases and at J to 3 bases, leaving 8 bases not matched to a gene. The CDR3 here is CATSSQRDRVYEQYF. The CDR3 DNA reads TGTGCCACCAGCTCCCAAAGGGACAGGGTCTACGAGCAGTACTTC.

This clonotype was counted many times. V usage is TRBV7-2 and J usage is TRBJ2-7, with 8 bases lining up with TRBD1. Trimming cost V 5 bases and J 3 bases; bases outside gene matches: 3. The CDR3 sequence is 13 residues long. Germline V gene sequence: CDR1 SGHTA, CDR2 FQGNSA. Written as DNA, the CDR3 is TGTGCCAGCAGCCGGGACAGGTTCTACGAGCAGTACTTC. Translating it yields CASSRDRFYEQYF.

The sample holds a few counts of this clonotype. The chain is built from TRBV5-5 and TRBJ1-5; D is unresolved. CDR1 is SGHKS, CDR2 YYEKEE, per germline (reference sequence). The CDR3 sequence is 14 residues long. The V gene lost 0 bases and the J gene lost 5 bases, with 9 bases spanning the gap. The CDR3 DNA sequence: TGTGCCAGCAGCTTGGGAGGGAGTGATCAGCCCCAGCATTTT. Translating gives CASSLGGSDQPQHF.

This clonotype appeared a few times. The rearrangement uses TRBV2 and TRBJ2-6; 9 bases are a match to TRBD1. J lost 4 bases, V lost 6 bases, and 13 bases had no gene match. Germline CDR1 reads SNHLY; CDR2 reads FYNNEI. There are 18 residues in the CDR3. The CDR3 region is CASRRDRAFGSGANVLTF. As DNA, the CDR3 is TGTGCCAGCAGACGGGACAGGGCGTTCGGCTCCGGGGCCAACGTCCTGACTTTC.

In this sample, this clonotype turned up a few times. V usage is TRBV6-5 and J usage is TRBJ2-4, with a possible D match to TRBD2 (7 bases). Trimming pared 7 bases from V and 6 bases from J, leaving 13 bases between. The V gene's germline CDR1 is MNHEY and CDR2 SVGAGI. CDR3 size: 13 residues. The DNA for the CDR3 is TGTGCCAGCACCCCGGGGGGCCGAAACATTCAGTACTTC. Protein: CASTPGGRNIQYF.

The gene calls are TRBV14 and TRBJ2-5, with a weak D call TRBD1 (6 bases). This CDR3 is built from 15 residues. V dropped 6 bases and J dropped 2 bases, with 16 bases sitting between them. Germline V gene sequence: CDR1 SGHDN, CDR2 FVKESK. The CDR3 region is CASSQRDRRQETQYF. The CDR3 nucleotides are TGTGCCAGCAGTCAGCGAGACAGGCGACAAGAGACCCAGTACTTC.

The chain recombines TRBV28 with TRBJ2-5; the match to TRBD1 covers 7 bases. V shed 7 bases, J shed 1 base, and the junction held 15 bases outside the gene matches. The CDR3 runs to 17 residues. Germline V gene data show CDR1 as MDHEN and CDR2 as SYDVKM. In DNA, the CDR3 is TGTGCCAGCACCCCCTTGTACCGGGACAGCGGCCAAGAGACCCAGTACTTC. Its translation is CASTPLYRDSGQETQYF.

The chain uses TRBV6-5 and TRBJ2-3, with D perhaps TRBD1 or TRBD2 (5 bases each). The V gene's germline CDR1 is MNHEY and CDR2 SVGAGI. Trimming pared 4 bases from V and 7 bases from J, leaving 21 bases between. This CDR3 has 16 residues. The CDR3 sequence: CASSLTVTAAHYTQYF. CDR3 in DNA: TGTGCCAGCAGTTTAACCGTGACAGCGGCACATTATACGCAGTATTTT.

The rearrangement uses TRBV5-1 and TRBJ2-4; tentatively, D is TRBD1 or TRBD2 (5 bases each). Trimming removed 0 bases at V and 15 bases at J, with 13 bases between. The CDR3 has 12 amino acids. Germline V gene data show CDR1 as SGHRS and CDR2 as YFSETQ. The CDR3 loop is CASSLAGRDPYF. The CDR3 DNA follows: TGCGCCAGCAGCTTGGCGGGCAGGGACCCGTACTTC. Together with reference TRBV5-1 and TRBJ2-4, the CDR3 gives the full variable domain: KAGVTQTPRYLIKTRGQQVTLSCSPISGHRSVSWYQQTPGQGLQFLFEYFSETQRNKGNFPGRFSGRQFSNSRSEMNVSTLELGDSALYLCASSLAGRDPYFGAGTRLSVL.

The rearrangement links TRBV7-2 to TRBJ2-5, with TRBD2 matching over 7 bases. This CDR3 has 17 amino acids. CDR1 is SGHTA, CDR2 FQGNSA, per germline. After removal of 5 bases from V and 4 bases from J, the junction contained 16 bases not matched to a gene. The CDR3 here is CASSPFGSGLVGETQYF. CDR3 nucleotide sequence: TGTGCCAGCAGCCCCTTTGGATCAGGACTAGTTGGAGAGACCCAGTACTTC.

The rearrangement joins TRBV11-2 to TRBJ2-5; weak D call: TRBD2 (6 bases). V lost 1 base, J lost 2 bases, and 11 bases lay in between. The germline V gene encodes CDR1 SGHAT and CDR2 FQNNGV. This CDR3 region has 15 residues. This chain's CDR3 is CASSLGRREQETQYF. The CDR3 DNA follows: TGTGCCAGCAGCTTAGGGAGACGGGAGCAAGAGACCCAGTACTTC.

This rearrangement joins TRBV6-6 to TRBJ2-1; 8 bases match TRBD2. Looked up from germline, CDR1 is MNHNY and CDR2 is SVGAGI (reference sequence). CDR3 length equals 15 residues. Unmatched junction bases numbered 4, after V lost 2 bases and J lost 4 bases. CDR3 in DNA: TGTGCCAGCAGTTACACGGCGGGGGGATACAATGAGCAGTTCTTC. Encoded protein: CASSYTAGGYNEQFF.

V gene TRBV4-3 combines with J gene TRBJ2-1, with 14 bases aligning to TRBD2. CDR1 LGHNA and CDR2 YSLEER come from the germline V gene. The CDR3 loop spans 17 amino acids. The V segment lost 0 bases and the J segment 5 bases; nucleotides outside the gene matches: 3. DNA for the CDR3: TGCGCCAGCAGCCAAGATTGGACTAGCGGGGGGAACAATGAGCAGTTCTTC. As protein: CASSQDWTSGGNNEQFF.

Regarding this clonotype: A junction boundary mismatches the germline segment, possibly from a read error. This chain links TRBV20-1 with TRBJ1-1, with a weak D call TRBD1 (5 bases). The CDR3 consists of 15 residues. The germline V gene encodes CDR1 DFQATT and CDR2 SNEGSKA (reference sequence). CDR3 nucleotides: TGCAATGCTAGAGATCAGGGTTTATGGTACACTGAAGCTTTCTTT. Its protein product is CNARDQGLWYTEAFF.

Only a few counts were recorded for this clonotype. V gene TRBV20-1 combines with J gene TRBJ2-1; 11 bases agree with TRBD2. Germline V gene sequence: CDR1 DFQATT, CDR2 SNEGSKA (reference sequence). This CDR3 contains 15 residues. The junction had 10 bases not matched to a gene; V was cut back by 8 bases and J by 4 bases. The DNA for the CDR3 is TGCAGTTCGGTAGCGGGGGGGGACTTTTACAATGAGCAGTTCTTC. This codes for CSSVAGGDFYNEQFF.

The CDR3 reads CSVSQGTSAYEQYF. In DNA form, the CDR3 reads TGCAGTGTTAGCCAAGGGACTAGCGCCTACGAGCAGTACTTC. The chain carries TRBV20-1 and TRBJ2-7; 10 bases fit TRBD2. The CDR3 spans 14 residues. From germline, CDR1 is DFQATT and CDR2 SNEGSKA (reference sequence). J was trimmed by 2 bases and V by 7 bases; bases with no gene match: 8.

The chain couples TRBV24-1 to TRBJ2-1, with 9 bases lining up with TRBD2. Germline loops: CDR1 KGHDR, CDR2 SFDVKD. Trimming cost V 5 bases and J 1 base; bases outside gene matches: 8. The CDR3 totals 17 residues. The CDR3 coding sequence is TGTGCCACCAGTGGATTGGGAGCGGGGGGATCCTACAATGAGCAGTTCTTC. As protein: CATSGLGAGGSYNEQFF.

The chain links TRBV7-8 to TRBJ2-7; D remains unclear. V dropped 5 bases and J dropped 2 bases, with 16 bases sitting between them. Germline V gene sequence: CDR1 SGHVS, CDR2 FQNEAQ. The CDR3 is made up of 15 amino acids. The CDR3 DNA follows: TGTGCCAGCAGCGCACATGGGGAAGGACCCTACGAGCAGTACTTC. Translated: CASSAHGEGPYEQYF.

This clonotype has more than one count but fewer than ten. V gene TRBV15 combines with J gene TRBJ2-3; D is unresolved. Trimming cost V 5 bases and J 6 bases, with 9 bases left between them. This CDR3 comprises 12 residues. Germline V lookup: CDR1 LNHNV, CDR2 YYDKDF (reference sequence). CDR3 DNA sequence: TGTGCCACCAGCCCGGACGGGGATACGCAGTATTTT. Its translation is CATSPDGDTQYF.

The gene calls are TRBV5-1 and TRBJ1-6, with D possibly being TRBD1 (5 bases). CDR1 and CDR2 from the germline V gene are SGHRS and YFSETQ. Trimming left V 3 bases short and J 7 bases short, with 17 bases between. This CDR3 contains 16 residues. CDR3 residues: CASSYQAGASNSPLHF. The CDR3, as DNA: TGCGCCAGCAGCTACCAGGCCGGGGCGTCGAATTCACCCCTCCACTTT.

This clonotype was seen a handful of times. J is TRBJ2-3 and V is TRBV5-1, with 9 bases that match TRBD2. The trim removed 4 bases at V and 3 bases at J, leaving 9 bases unmatched. Germline values: CDR1 SGHRS, CDR2 YFSETQ. There are 16 residues in the CDR3. CDR3 nucleotide sequence: TGCGCCAGCAGCGAAGGCGGGACTAGCAAAACAGATACGCAGTATTTT. It specifies CASSEGGTSKTDTQYF.

The chain recombines TRBV7-9 with TRBJ1-6; 8 nucleotides agree with TRBD1. J was trimmed by 8 bases and V by 4 bases; bases with no gene match: 7. The CDR3 consists of 15 residues. Germline CDR1 reads SEHNR; CDR2 reads FQNEAQ (reference sequence). The CDR3 is CASSSTDRADSPLHF. CDR3 sequence (DNA): TGTGCCAGCAGCTCAACGGACAGGGCGGATTCACCCCTCCACTTT.

This clonotype has more than one count but fewer than ten. This chain uses TRBV5-1 with TRBJ2-1, with D possibly TRBD1 on 5 matching bases. From germline, CDR1 is SGHRS and CDR2 YFSETQ. V lost 5 bases to trimming and J lost 6 bases, with 12 bases between them. This CDR3 spans 13 amino acids. CDR3 sequence: CASSSGIANEQFF. The DNA for the CDR3 is TGCGCCAGCAGTTCAGGGATCGCCAATGAGCAGTTCTTC.